The clone carrying this T cell receptor (beta chain) was recorded a few times. This entry belongs to a study of blood T cell repertoires in COVID-19. In the study overall: The study drew acute and convalescent COVID-19 samples from the United States, Italy and Spain.

As processed by the authors: Researchers report that nucleated cell counts were estimated from reference gene primer amplification. Clones were read by immunoSEQ multiplex PCR, and TCRdb kept only the in-frame ones, dropping some. That table supplies the V and J calls and clone size; D and trimming were determined from the DNA. Here the sample spans 200,000 to 250,000 clones, 87% being singletons. V was cut by 6 bases and J by 3 bases, with 11 bases left in between. CDR1 and CDR2 (germline): SQVTM, ANQGSEA. CDR3 length equals 13 residues. The source is a young man with active or convalescent COVID-19. The V and J genes are TRBV29-1 and TRBJ1-4; possibly TRBD1 for D (5 bases). The sequencing input was peripheral blood. The CDR3 region has the DNA TGCAGCGTGGGGCGCAGCCCTAATGAAAAACTGTTTTTT. Translating it yields CSVGRSPNEKLFF. Combining the CDR3 with reference TRBV29-1 and TRBJ1-4 gives the whole variable domain SAVISQKPSRDICQRGTSLTIQCQVDSQVTMMFWYRQQPGQSLTLIATANQGSEATYESGFVIDKFPISRPNLTFSTLTVSNMSPEDSSIYLCSVGRSPNEKLFFGSGTQLSVL.